Listed below are T cell receptor beta chains from one sample, sequenced in a study of blood T cell repertoires in COVID-19. The data were produced by immunoSEQ multiplex PCR, yet TCRdb's version contains in-frame clones alone and is incomplete. The top ten clones hold just under 0.6% of a sample with 60,000 to 80,000 clones, around 89% of them seen once. Sequencing was performed on peripheral blood. These TCRs come from a man aged 60 to 75 with acute or convalescent COVID-19. Each CDR3 is given with its conserved first and last residue. The D gene is left open where the match is weak. The size entry is marked missing in some rows and otherwise reads once, few, many or a size class.

cdr3_aa: CASSPLRFYNEKLFF
cdr3_nt: TGTGCCAGCAGCCCTCTCAGGTTCTACAATGAAAAACTGTTTTTT
j_call: TRBJ1-4
d_call: NA
clone_size: NA
v_call: TRBV28

cdr3_aa: CASSEAVSTSGGPPGELFF
cdr3_nt: TGTGCCAGCAGTGAAGCAGTTTCGACTAGCGGGGGGCCCCCCGGGGAGCTGTTTTTT
j_call: TRBJ2-2
d_call: TRBD2
clone_size: NA
v_call: TRBV6-1

cdr3_aa: CASSIVGADTQYF
cdr3_nt: TGTGCCAGTAGTATAGTCGGTGCAGATACGCAGTATTTT
j_call: TRBJ2-3
d_call: NA
clone_size: NA
v_call: TRBV19

cdr3_aa: CASSSDRGDTEAFF
cdr3_nt: TGTGCCAGCTCATCGGACAGGGGGGACACTGAAGCTTTCTTT
j_call: TRBJ1-1
d_call: TRBD1
clone_size: few
v_call: TRBV18

cdr3_aa: CASSQQGAGGYTF
cdr3_nt: TGTGCCAGCAGCCAACAGGGGGCCGGGGGCTACACCTTC
j_call: TRBJ1-2
d_call: TRBD1
clone_size: NA
v_call: TRBV3-1/TRBV3-2

cdr3_aa: CASSLARQGARGNQPQHF
cdr3_nt: TGTGCCAGCAGTTTAGCGAGACAGGGGGCGCGGGGCAATCAGCCCCAGCATTTT
j_call: TRBJ1-5
d_call: TRBD1
clone_size: once
v_call: TRBV27

cdr3_aa: CASSVGGQSSYEQYF
cdr3_nt: TGCGCCAGCAGTGTCGGAGGCCAGAGCTCCTACGAGCAGTACTTC
j_call: TRBJ2-7
d_call: NA
clone_size: NA
v_call: TRBV10-1

cdr3_aa: CASSRLAGGADTQYF
cdr3_nt: TGTGCCAGCAGTAGACTAGCGGGAGGGGCAGATACGCAGTATTTT
j_call: TRBJ2-3
d_call: TRBD2
clone_size: NA
v_call: TRBV6-5

cdr3_aa: CASSQDLGHGNYNSPLHF
cdr3_nt: TGTGCCAGCAGCCAAGATTTAGGACATGGAAATTATAATTCACCCCTCCACTTT
j_call: TRBJ1-6
d_call: NA
clone_size: once
v_call: TRBV14

cdr3_aa: CASSLGGTGPYEQYF
cdr3_nt: TGTGCCAGCAGTCTAGGCGGGACAGGGCCCTACGAGCAGTACTTC
j_call: TRBJ2-7
d_call: TRBD1
clone_size: NA
v_call: TRBV7-6

cdr3_aa: CASSRGVAGGSYNEQFF
cdr3_nt: TGTGCCAGCAGTCGGGGGGTAGCGGGAGGGTCCTACAATGAGCAGTTCTTC
j_call: TRBJ2-1
d_call: TRBD2
clone_size: NA
v_call: TRBV11-3

cdr3_aa: CASTQDVGGEAFF
cdr3_nt: TGTGCCAGCACCCAGGACGTAGGGGGTGAAGCTTTCTTT
j_call: TRBJ1-1
d_call: NA
clone_size: NA
v_call: TRBV6-5

cdr3_aa: CASSPQGTGGISGANVLTF
cdr3_nt: TGTGCCAGCTCACCCCAGGGGACAGGGGGTATCTCTGGGGCCAACGTCCTGACTTTC
j_call: TRBJ2-6
d_call: TRBD1
clone_size: NA
v_call: TRBV18